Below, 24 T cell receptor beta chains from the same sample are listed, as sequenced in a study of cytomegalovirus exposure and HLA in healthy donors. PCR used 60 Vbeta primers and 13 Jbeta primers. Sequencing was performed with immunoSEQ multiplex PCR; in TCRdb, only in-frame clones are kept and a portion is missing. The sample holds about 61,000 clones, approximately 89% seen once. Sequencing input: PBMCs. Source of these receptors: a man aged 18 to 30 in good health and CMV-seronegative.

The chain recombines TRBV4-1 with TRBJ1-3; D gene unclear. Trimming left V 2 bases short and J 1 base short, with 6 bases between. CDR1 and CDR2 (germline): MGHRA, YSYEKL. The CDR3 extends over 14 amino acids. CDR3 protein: CASSQRGSGNTIYF. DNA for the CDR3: TGCGCCAGCAGCCAACGGGGTTCTGGAAACACCATATATTTT.

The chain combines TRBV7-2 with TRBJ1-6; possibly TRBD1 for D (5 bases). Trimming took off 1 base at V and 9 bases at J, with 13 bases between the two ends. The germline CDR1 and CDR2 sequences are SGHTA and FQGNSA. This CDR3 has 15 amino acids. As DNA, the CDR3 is TGTGCCAGCAGCTTAGAGGCGGGGACTGGTTCACCCCTCCACTTT. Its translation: CASSLEAGTGSPLHF.

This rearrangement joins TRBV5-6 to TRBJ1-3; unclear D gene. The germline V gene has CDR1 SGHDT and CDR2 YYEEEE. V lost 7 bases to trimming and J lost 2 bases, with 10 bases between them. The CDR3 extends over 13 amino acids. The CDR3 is CASVEGTGNTIYF. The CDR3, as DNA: TGTGCCAGCGTCGAGGGAACTGGAAACACCATATATTTT.

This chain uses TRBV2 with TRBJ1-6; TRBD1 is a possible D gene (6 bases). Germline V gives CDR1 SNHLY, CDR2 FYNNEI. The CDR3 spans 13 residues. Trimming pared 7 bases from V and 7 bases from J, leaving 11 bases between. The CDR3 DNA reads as TGTGCCAGCACACGGACAGCCAATTCACCCCTCCACTTT. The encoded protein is CASTRTANSPLHF.

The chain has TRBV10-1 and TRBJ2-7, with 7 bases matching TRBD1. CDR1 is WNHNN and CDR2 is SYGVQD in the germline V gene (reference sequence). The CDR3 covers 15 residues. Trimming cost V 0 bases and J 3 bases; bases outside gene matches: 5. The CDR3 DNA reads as TGCGCCAGCAGTGAGTCGACAGGGTCAAACTACGAGCAGTACTTC. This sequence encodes CASSESTGSNYEQYF.

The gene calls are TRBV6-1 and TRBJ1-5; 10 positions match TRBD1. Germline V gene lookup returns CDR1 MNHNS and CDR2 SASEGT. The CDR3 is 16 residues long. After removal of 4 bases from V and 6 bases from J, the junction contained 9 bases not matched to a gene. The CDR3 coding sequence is TGTGCCAGCAGTGTGGGACAGGGGCTGGTCAGTCAGCCCCAGCATTTT. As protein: CASSVGQGLVSQPQHF.

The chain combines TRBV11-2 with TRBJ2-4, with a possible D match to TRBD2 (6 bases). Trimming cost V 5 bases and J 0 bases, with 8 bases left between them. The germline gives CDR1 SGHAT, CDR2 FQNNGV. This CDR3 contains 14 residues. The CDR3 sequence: CASSDGGAKNIQYF. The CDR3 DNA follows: TGTGCCAGCAGCGACGGGGGAGCCAAAAACATTCAGTACTTC. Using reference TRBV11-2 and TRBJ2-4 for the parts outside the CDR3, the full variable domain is EAGVAQSPRYKIIEKRQSVAFWCNPISGHATLYWYQQILGQGPKLLIQFQNNGVVDDSQLPKDRFSAERLKGVDSTLKIQPAKLEDSAVYLCASSDGGAKNIQYFGAGTRLSVL.

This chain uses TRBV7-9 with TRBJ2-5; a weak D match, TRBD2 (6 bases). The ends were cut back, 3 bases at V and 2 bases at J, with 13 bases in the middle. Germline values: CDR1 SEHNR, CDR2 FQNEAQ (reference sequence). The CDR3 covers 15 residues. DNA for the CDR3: TGTGCCAGCAGCTTCCCACTAGCCCTACAAGAGACCCAGTACTTC. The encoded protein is CASSFPLALQETQYF.

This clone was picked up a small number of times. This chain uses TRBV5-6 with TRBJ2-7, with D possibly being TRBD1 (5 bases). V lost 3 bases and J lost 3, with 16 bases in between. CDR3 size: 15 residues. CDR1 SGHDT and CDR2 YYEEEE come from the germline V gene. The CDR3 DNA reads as TGTGCCAGCAGCTCTCTCCGAGACAGCCTCTACGAGCAGTACTTC. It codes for CASSSLRDSLYEQYF.

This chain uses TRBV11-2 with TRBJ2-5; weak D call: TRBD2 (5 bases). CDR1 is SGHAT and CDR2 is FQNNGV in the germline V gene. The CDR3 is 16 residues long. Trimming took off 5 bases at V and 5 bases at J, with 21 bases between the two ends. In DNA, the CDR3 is TGTGCCAGCAGCCCTGACGGGGTCGGTTTTATGGAGACCCAGTACTTC. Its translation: CASSPDGVGFMETQYF.

CDR3 coding DNA: TGTGCCAGCACCCTGCGATATGCGGGGGGGTCGGAGACCCAGTACTTC. Protein sequence: CASTLRYAGGSETQYF. The chain has TRBV7-9 and TRBJ2-5; 9 bases align to TRBD2. The junction had 14 bases not matched to a gene; V was cut back by 7 bases and J by 5 bases. CDR1 is SEHNR, CDR2 FQNEAQ, per germline (reference sequence). This CDR3 region has 16 residues.

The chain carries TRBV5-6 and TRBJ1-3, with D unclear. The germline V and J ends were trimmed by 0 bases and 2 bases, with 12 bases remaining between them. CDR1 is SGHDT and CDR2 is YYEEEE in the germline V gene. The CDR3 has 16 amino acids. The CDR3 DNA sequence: TGTGCCAGCAGCTTGGCCCTAACGTCTCCTGGAAACACCATATATTTT. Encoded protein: CASSLALTSPGNTIYF.

Here the CDR3 reads CASRDQRGNSYEQYF. Written as DNA, the CDR3 is TGCGCCAGCAGGGATCAGCGGGGGAACTCCTACGAGCAGTACTTC. V is TRBV10-2 and J is TRBJ2-7, with 8 bases that match TRBD2. The CDR3 is 15 residues long. Looked up from germline, CDR1 is WSHSY and CDR2 is SAAADI. Trimming took 6 bases from V and 0 from J; bases not matched to a gene: 7.

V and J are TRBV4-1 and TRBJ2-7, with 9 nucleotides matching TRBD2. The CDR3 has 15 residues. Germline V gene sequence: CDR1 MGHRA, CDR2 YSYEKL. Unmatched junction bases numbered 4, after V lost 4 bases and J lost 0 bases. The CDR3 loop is CASSPNSGGSYEQYF. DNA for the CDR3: TGCGCCAGCAGCCCCAATAGCGGGGGCTCCTACGAGCAGTACTTC.

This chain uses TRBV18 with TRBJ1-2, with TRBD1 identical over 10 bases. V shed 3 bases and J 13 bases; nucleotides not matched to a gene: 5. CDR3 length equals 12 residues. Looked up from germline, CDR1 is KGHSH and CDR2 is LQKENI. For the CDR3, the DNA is TGTGCCAGCTCACCTCCGGGACAGGGGTCCACCTTC. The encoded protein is CASSPPGQGSTF.

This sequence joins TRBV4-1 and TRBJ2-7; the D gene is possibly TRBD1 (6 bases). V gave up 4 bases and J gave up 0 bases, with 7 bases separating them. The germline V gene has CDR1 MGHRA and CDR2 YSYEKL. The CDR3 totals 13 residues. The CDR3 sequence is CASSRTVSYEQYF. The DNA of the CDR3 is TGCGCCAGCAGCCGGACAGTCTCCTACGAGCAGTACTTC.

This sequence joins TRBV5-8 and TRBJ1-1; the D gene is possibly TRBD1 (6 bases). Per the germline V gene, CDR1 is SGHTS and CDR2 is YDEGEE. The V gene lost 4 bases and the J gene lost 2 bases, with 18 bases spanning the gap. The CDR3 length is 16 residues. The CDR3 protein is CASSHRADRTNTEAFF. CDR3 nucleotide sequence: TGTGCCAGCAGCCATAGGGCCGACAGGACAAACACTGAAGCTTTCTTT.

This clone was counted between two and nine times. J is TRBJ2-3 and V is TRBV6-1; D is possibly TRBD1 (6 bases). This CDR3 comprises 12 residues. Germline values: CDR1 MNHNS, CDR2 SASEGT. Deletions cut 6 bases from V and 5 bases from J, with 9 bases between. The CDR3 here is CASSRGEDTQYF. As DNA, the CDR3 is TGTGCCAGCAGCAGGGGAGAAGATACGCAGTATTTT.

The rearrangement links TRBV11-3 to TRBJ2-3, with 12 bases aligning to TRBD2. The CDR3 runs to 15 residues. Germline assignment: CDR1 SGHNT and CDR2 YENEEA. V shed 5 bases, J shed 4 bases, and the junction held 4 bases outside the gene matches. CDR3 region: CASSTLAGGADTQYF. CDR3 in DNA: TGTGCCAGCAGCACGCTAGCGGGGGGGGCAGATACGCAGTATTTT.

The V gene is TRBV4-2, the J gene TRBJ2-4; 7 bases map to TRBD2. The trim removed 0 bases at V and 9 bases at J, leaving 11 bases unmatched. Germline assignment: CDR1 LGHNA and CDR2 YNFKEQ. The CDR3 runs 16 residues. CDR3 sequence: CASSQERGDSLSIQYF. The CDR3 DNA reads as TGTGCCAGCAGCCAAGAACGGGGGGACTCCCTAAGCATTCAGTACTTC.

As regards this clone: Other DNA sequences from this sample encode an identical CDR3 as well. The chain's CDR3 is CASSLPSTDTQYF. The CDR3 DNA is TGTGCCAGCTCTCTCCCTAGCACAGATACGCAGTATTTT. The V and J genes are TRBV28 and TRBJ2-3; D gene ambiguous. The germline V gene has CDR1 MDHEN and CDR2 SYDVKM. CDR3 size: 13 residues. Trimming took 8 bases from V and 0 from J, leaving 9 bases between them.

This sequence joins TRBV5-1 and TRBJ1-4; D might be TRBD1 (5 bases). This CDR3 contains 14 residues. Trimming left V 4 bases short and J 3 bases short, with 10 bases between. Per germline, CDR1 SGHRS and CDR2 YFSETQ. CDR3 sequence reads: CASSHNRPNEKLFF. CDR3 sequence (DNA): TGCGCCAGCAGCCATAACAGGCCTAATGAAAAACTGTTTTTT.

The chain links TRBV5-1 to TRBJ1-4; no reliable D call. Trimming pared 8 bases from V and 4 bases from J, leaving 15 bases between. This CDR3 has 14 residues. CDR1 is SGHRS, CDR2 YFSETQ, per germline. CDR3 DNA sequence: TGCGCCAGTTCGAGATCCGGGGATAATGAAAAACTGTTTTTT. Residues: CASSRSGDNEKLFF.

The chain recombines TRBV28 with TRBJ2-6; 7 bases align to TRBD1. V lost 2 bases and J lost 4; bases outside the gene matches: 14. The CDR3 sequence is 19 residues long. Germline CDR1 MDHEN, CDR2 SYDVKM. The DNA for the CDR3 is TGTGCCAGCAGTTTAGCCCTCCCCGGCGAGGGGGCCGGGGCCAACGTCCTGACTTTC. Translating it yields CASSLALPGEGAGANVLTF.